One and the same sample provided the 10 T cell receptor beta chains below, sequenced in a study of blood T cell repertoires in COVID-19. The data were produced by immunoSEQ multiplex PCR, yet TCRdb's version contains in-frame clones alone and is incomplete. Of about 200,000 clones in the sample, 65% to 85% were seen once. Sequencing was done on a sample of PBMCs or T cells enriched from blood (not recorded which). The receptors shown here come from a man in his forties who had recovered from COVID-19.

This clone was picked up one time. The V call is TRBV5-8, the J call TRBJ1-2, with 10 nucleotides matching TRBD1. The CDR3 is 14 residues long. V gave up 4 bases and J gave up 8 bases; unmatched junction bases: 8. Germline V gene data show CDR1 as SGHTS and CDR2 as YDEGEE. CDR3 DNA: TGTGCCAGCAGCGATCGGGACAGGGGACGCGGCTACACCTTC. This sequence encodes CASSDRDRGRGYTF. Using reference TRBV5-8 and TRBJ1-2 for the parts outside the CDR3, the full variable domain is EAGVTQSPTHLIKTRGQQATLRCSPISGHTSVYWYQQALGLGLQFLLWYDEGEERNRGNFPPRFSGRQFPNYSSELNVNALELEDSALYLCASSDRDRGRGYTFGSGTRLTVV.

CDR3 sequence: CASSGLPGGGAYEQYF. CDR3 DNA sequence: TGTGCCAGCAGTGGACTGCCGGGCGGGGGGGCCTACGAGCAGTACTTC. The chain employs TRBV6-1 and TRBJ2-7, with 9 bases lining up with TRBD2. The V gene's germline CDR1 is MNHNS and CDR2 SASEGT. This CDR3 is built from 16 residues. With V trimmed by 4 bases and J by 2 bases, 9 bases remained unmatched.

This clone ranks as medium-sized (0.01 to 0.1%). The J gene is TRBJ1-2, the V gene TRBV4-2, with D perhaps TRBD1 (5 bases). This CDR3 region has 16 residues. Between the trimmed V and J ends, which lost 1 base and 2 bases, there was a span of 14 bases. Germline CDR1 reads LGHNA; CDR2 reads YNFKEQ. The CDR3 nucleotides read TGTGCCAGCAGCCAAGTTAGTAACAGGCTGAACTATGGCTACACCTTC. Protein product: CASSQVSNRLNYGYTF.

The CDR3 region has the DNA TGTGCCAGCAGCTTAGTGGGTGGCAGGACTTTCTATGGCTACACCTTC. This gives the protein CASSLVGGRTFYGYTF. The chain links TRBV7-9 to TRBJ1-2; D not resolved. CDR3 length: 16 residues. Trimming took off 1 base at V and 4 bases at J, with 16 bases between the two ends. CDR1 and CDR2 (germline): SEHNR, FQNEAQ (reference sequence). The full variable domain, completed using reference TRBV7-9 and TRBJ1-2, is DTGVSQNPRHKITKRGQNVTFRCDPISEHNRLYWYRQTLGQGPEFLTYFQNEAQLEKSRLLSDRFSAERPKGSFSTLEIQRTEQGDSAMYLCASSLVGGRTFYGYTFGSGTRLTVV.

This sequence joins TRBV19 and TRBJ1-1; TRBD1 agrees at 11 bases. The CDR3 runs to 17 residues. Germline V gene lookup returns CDR1 LNHDA and CDR2 SQIVND (reference sequence). V was pared by 5 bases and J by 4 bases, with 12 bases of the junction left unmatched. The CDR3 coding sequence is TGTGCCAGTAGTCTCCCTTTGGGACAGGGGGGTGTCACTGAAGCTTTCTTT. It codes for CASSLPLGQGGVTEAFF.

V usage is TRBV5-1 and J usage is TRBJ1-6, with 8 positions matching TRBD1. The CDR3 sequence is 14 residues long. CDR1 and CDR2 (germline): SGHRS, YFSETQ. V shed 1 base, J shed 7 bases, and the junction held 1 base outside the gene matches. CDR3 coding DNA: TGCGCCAGCAGCTTGCGGACAGGGAATTCACCCCTCCACTTT. Its translation: CASSLRTGNSPLHF.

V and J are TRBV7-9 and TRBJ2-5; the D is unclear. V was trimmed by 3 bases and J by 4 bases, leaving 15 bases between them. Germline lookup yields CDR1 SEHNR and CDR2 FQNEAQ (reference sequence). The CDR3 length is 15 residues. This chain's CDR3 is CASSLPAGSGETQYF. CDR3 nucleotide sequence: TGTGCCAGCAGCTTGCCGGCCGGGTCGGGAGAGACCCAGTACTTC.

This clone was seen a single time. V is TRBV6-5 and J is TRBJ1-1; D is unresolved. With 5 bases removed from V and 0 bases from J, the gap between germline ends came to 10 bases. Germline V lookup: CDR1 MNHEY, CDR2 SVGAGI. The CDR3 is made up of 14 amino acids. The CDR3 DNA reads as TGTGCCAGCAGTCGTCCAGTCGTGAACACTGAAGCTTTCTTT. Amino acids: CASSRPVVNTEAFF.

The chain employs TRBV5-4 and TRBJ1-2; 7 nucleotides agree with TRBD1. The CDR3 runs 14 residues. Germline loops: CDR1 SGHNT, CDR2 YYREEE (reference sequence). Trimming took 4 bases from V and 5 from J; bases not matched to a gene: 8. CDR3 loop: CASSLPDRDYGYTF. The CDR3, as DNA: TGTGCCAGCAGCCTCCCCGACAGGGATTATGGCTACACCTTC.

This clone has more than one count but fewer than ten. The chain joins TRBV19 to TRBJ1-1, with D perhaps matching TRBD1 (6 bases). From germline, CDR1 is LNHDA and CDR2 SQIVND (reference sequence). V was shortened by 4 bases and J by 5 bases, with 14 bases between the two germline ends. This CDR3 has 14 amino acids. CDR3 loop: CASSNQGGGTEAFF. The CDR3 bases are TGTGCCAGTAGTAACCAAGGGGGGGGGACTGAAGCTTTCTTT.